This record concerns one T cell receptor (beta chain) sequence. This entry is derived from a study of blood T cell repertoires in COVID-19. Sequencing used immunoSEQ multiplex PCR; TCRdb keeps in-frame clones, though not all of them. The sample has 75,000 to 95,000 clones, around 84% seen once. The length of the CDR3 is 17 residues. After removal of 3 bases from V and 3 bases from J, the junction contained 6 bases not matched to a gene. CDR1 KGHDR and CDR2 SFDVKD come from the germline V gene. The V call is TRBV24-1, the J call TRBJ2-2, with 10 nucleotides matching TRBD2. Source material: peripheral blood. The source of this sequence is a man between 60 and 75 years old with acute or convalescent COVID-19. CDR3 sequence: CATSDPTSGAYTGELFF. Written as DNA, the CDR3 is TGTGCCACCAGTGATCCCACTAGCGGGGCTTACACCGGGGAGCTGTTTTTT.